The source of this TCR beta chain is a study of T cell responses to AZD1222 COVID-19 vaccine. Study results and limitations: Targeting of unmutated variant regions was reportedly seen in nearly half of spike-specific TCRs. Spike as a whole was targeted by vaccine-associated CD4 TCRs, dominant at 160-218 and 743-854. Samples come after the peak T cell response, not at day 14. Most donors were white British and more were female, and clonal diversity was possibly underestimated.

The table came from immunoSEQ multiplex PCR; TCRdb's copy has only in-frame clones and leaves some out. There are about 140,000 clones in the sample; 92% occur only once, and around 3.5% lies in the top ten. This clone was seen a handful of times. What it binds is not known. Looked up from germline, CDR1 is SGHNT and CDR2 is YENEEA. The CDR3 is made up of 13 amino acids. The V end lost 1 base, the J end lost 7 bases, and 7 bases lay between the germline ends. This clonotype was obtained from an adult who received the AZD1222 COVID-19 vaccine. Sample: peripheral blood, taken 28 days after the second AZD1222 dose. This chain uses TRBV11-3 with TRBJ2-2, with no clear D. As DNA, the CDR3 is TGTGCCAGCAGCTTAGGGGCGGACGGGGAGCTGTTTTTT. It yields the protein CASSLGADGELFF.